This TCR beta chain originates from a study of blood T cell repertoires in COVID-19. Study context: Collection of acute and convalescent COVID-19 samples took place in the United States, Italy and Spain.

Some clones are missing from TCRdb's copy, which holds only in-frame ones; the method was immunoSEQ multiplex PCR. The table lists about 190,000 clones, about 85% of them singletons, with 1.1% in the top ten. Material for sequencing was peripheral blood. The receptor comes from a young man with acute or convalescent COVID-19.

CDR3 protein: CASSLLSQAYEAFF. The CDR3 DNA sequence: TGCGCCAGCAGCTTGTTAAGCCAGGCGTATGAAGCTTTCTTT. The chain is built from TRBV5-1 and TRBJ1-1; D remains unclear. The V end was cut by 1 base, the J end by 7 bases, with 14 bases between. This CDR3 spans 14 amino acids. From germline, CDR1 is SGHRS and CDR2 YFSETQ.